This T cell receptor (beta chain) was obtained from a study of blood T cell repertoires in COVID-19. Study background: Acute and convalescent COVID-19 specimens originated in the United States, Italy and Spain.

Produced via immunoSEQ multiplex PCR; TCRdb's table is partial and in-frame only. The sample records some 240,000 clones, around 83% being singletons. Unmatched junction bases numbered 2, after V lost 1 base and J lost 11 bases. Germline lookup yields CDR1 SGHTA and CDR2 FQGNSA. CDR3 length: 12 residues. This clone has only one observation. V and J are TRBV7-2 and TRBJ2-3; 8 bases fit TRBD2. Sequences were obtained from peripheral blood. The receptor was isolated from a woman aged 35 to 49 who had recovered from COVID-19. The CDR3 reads CASSLDSGEQYF. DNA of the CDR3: TGTGCCAGCAGCTTAGATAGCGGGGAGCAGTATTTT.